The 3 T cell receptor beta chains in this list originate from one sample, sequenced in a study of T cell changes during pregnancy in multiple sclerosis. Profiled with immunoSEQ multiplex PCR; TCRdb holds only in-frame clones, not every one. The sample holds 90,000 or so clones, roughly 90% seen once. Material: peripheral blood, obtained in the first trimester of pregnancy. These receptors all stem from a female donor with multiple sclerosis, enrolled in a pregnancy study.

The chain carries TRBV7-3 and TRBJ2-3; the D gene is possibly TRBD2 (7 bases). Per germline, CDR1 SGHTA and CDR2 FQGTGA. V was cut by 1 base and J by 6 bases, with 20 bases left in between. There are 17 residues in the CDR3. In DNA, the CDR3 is TGTGCCAGCAGCTTAAGGGGGGGCGGAGGGGTGTTGGATACGCAGTATTTT. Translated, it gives CASSLRGGGGVLDTQYF.

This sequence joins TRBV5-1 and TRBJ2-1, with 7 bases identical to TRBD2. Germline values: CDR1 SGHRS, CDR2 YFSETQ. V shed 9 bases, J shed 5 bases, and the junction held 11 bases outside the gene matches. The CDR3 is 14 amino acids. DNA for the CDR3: TGCGCCACTACCCGGGCTAGCGGCCACAATGAGCAGTTCTTC. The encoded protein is CATTRASGHNEQFF.

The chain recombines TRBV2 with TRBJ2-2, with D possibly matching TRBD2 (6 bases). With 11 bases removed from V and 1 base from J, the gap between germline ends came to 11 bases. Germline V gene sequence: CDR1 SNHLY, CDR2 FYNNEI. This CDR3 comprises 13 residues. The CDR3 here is CASRDLNTGELFF. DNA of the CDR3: TGTGCCTCCCGGGACTTGAACACCGGGGAGCTGTTTTTT.